This section outlines one TCR beta chain sequence together with its context. The target antigen is unknown. The germline gives CDR1 SNHLY, CDR2 FYNNEI. The CDR3 length is 12 residues. With V trimmed by 5 bases and J by 6 bases, 0 bases remained unmatched. The TCR library protocol attached unique molecular identifiers to the individual cDNA molecules. TCRdb ran MiXCR on the 5' RACE reads and lists one entry per CDR3 protein. The table shows 60,000 or so distinct CDR3 sequences, with roughly an eighth occurring only once. These data are taken from a study of early T cells in non-severe SARS-CoV-2 infection. Study-wide results and limits: The matching step, a VDJdb search, favored anti-spike CD8 responses and missed private and CD4 specificities.

The chain couples TRBV2 to TRBJ2-2; 7 bases line up with TRBD2. The TCR comes from an adult who was a healthcare worker with PCR-confirmed SARS-CoV-2 infection or an uninfected control (not recorded which). Sequencing was carried out using whole blood. The CDR3 sequence is CASSTSAGELFF. As DNA, the CDR3 is TGTGCCAGCAGTACTAGCGCCGGGGAGCTGTTTTTT. Complete variable domain (other parts from reference TRBV2 and TRBJ2-2): EPEVTQTPSHQVTQMGQEVILRCVPISNHLYFYWYRQILGQKVEFLVSFYNNEISEKSEIFDDQFSVERPDGSNFTLKIRSTKLEDSAMYFCASSTSAGELFFGEGSRLTVL.